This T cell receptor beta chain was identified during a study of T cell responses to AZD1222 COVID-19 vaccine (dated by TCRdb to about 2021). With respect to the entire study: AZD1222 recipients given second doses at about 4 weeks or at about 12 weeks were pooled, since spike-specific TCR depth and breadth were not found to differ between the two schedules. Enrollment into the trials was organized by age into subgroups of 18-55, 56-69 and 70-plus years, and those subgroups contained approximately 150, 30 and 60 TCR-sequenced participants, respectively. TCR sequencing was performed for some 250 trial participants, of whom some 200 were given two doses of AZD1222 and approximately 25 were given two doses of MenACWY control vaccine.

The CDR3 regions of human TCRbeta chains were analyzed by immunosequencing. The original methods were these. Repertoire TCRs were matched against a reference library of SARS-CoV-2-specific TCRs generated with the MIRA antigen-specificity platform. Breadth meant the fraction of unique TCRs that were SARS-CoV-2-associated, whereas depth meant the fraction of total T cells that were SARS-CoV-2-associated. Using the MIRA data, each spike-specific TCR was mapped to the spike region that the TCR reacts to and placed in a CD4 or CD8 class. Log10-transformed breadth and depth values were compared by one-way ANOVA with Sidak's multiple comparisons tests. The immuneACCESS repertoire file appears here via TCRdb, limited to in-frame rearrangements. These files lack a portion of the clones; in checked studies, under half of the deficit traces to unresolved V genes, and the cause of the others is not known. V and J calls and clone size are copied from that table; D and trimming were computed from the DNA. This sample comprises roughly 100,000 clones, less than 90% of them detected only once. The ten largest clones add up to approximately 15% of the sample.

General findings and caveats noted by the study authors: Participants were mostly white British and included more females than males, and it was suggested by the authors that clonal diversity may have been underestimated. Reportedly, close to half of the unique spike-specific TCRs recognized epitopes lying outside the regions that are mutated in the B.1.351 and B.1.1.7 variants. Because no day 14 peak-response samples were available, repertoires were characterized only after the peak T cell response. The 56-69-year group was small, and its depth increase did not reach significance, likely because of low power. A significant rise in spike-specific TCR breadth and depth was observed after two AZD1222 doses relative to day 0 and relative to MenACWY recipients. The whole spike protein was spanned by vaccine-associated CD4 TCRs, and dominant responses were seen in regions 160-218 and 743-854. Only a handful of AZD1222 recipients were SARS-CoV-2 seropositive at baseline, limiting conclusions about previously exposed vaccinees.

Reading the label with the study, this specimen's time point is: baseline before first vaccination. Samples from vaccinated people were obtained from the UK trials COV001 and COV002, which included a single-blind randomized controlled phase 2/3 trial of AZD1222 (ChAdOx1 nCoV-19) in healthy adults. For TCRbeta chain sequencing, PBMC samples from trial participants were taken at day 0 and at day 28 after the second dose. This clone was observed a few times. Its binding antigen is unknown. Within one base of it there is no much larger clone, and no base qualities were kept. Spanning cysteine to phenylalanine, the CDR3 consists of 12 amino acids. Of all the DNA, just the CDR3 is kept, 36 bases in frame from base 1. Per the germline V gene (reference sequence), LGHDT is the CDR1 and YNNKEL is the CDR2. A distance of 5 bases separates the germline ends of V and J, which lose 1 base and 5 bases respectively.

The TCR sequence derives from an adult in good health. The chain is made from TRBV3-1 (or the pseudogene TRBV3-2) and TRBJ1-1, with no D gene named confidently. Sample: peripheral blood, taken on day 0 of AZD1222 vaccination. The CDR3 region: CASSQARTEAFF. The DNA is TGTGCCAGCAGCCAAGCGCGGACTGAAGCTTTCTTT.